The entry that follows covers one TCR beta chain sequence. CDR1 MDHEN and CDR2 SYDVKM come from the germline V gene. CDR3 size: 16 residues. V was clipped by 4 bases and J by 6 bases; unmatched bases: 12. Repertoires were generated with immunoSEQ multiplex PCR, while TCRdb's copy carries only in-frame clones and drops some. The sample holds about 100,000 clones, 65% to 85% seen once. The record originates from a study of PD-1 blockade in classical Hodgkin lymphoma. All the patients suffered relapse after autologous stem cell transplantation, and brentuximab vedotin exposure differed. This TCR was sampled from a human donor with classical Hodgkin lymphoma. The chain uses TRBV28 and TRBJ2-1, with 7 nucleotides matching TRBD2. The material sequenced was peripheral blood mononuclear cells (PBMCs), taken at baseline. Written as DNA, the CDR3 is TGTGCCAGCAGTTCTCCCCTTGCGGGAGTGGTCAATGAGCAGTTCTTC. It yields the protein CASSSPLAGVVNEQFF.